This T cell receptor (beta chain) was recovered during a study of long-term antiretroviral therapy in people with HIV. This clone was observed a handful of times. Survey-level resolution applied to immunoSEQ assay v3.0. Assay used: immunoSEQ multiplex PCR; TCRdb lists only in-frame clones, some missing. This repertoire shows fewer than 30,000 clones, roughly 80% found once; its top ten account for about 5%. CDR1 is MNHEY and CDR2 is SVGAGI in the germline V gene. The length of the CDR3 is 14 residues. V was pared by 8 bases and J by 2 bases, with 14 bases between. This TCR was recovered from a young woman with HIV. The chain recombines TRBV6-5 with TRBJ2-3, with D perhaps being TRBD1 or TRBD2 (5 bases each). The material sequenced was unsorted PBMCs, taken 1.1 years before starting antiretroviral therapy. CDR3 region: CASSPGPYTDTQYF. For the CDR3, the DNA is TGTGCCAGCTCCCCGGGGCCCTACACAGATACGCAGTATTTT.